This TCR beta chain was recorded in a study of somatic mutations in cytotoxic T cells in rheumatoid arthritis. Measured with immunoSEQ multiplex PCR; TCRdb has only the in-frame clones, and not every one. The sample contains 15,000 to 20,000 clones, around four fifths of which appear only once. The study, taken as a whole, reports: CD8+ T-cell clonality did not differ significantly between rheumatoid arthritis patients and age-matched healthy controls. Among approximately 60 patients, under ten showed a largest CD8+ clone that surpassed 20% of CD8+ cells.

CDR3 length: 15 residues. V shed 3 bases and J shed 6 bases, with 18 bases lying between them. Germline V gene data show CDR1 as SGDLS and CDR2 as YYNGEE. For this clone: Its antigen is not identified.

Sequenced: CD8+ T cells sorted from blood. The TCR comes from a man between 18 and 29 years old with rheumatoid arthritis. The chain links TRBV9 to TRBJ1-2, with D unclear. CDR3 DNA: TGTGCCAGCAGCGCCCCCGGCCGGTTGGTGAATGGCTACACCTTC. This encodes CASSAPGRLVNGYTF.